The present entry profiles one TCR beta chain with its context. The germline V gene has CDR1 SGHTS and CDR2 YDEGEE. The ends were cut back, 3 bases at V and 3 bases at J, with 14 bases in the middle. This CDR3 is built from 15 residues. The authors' processing: Estimated nucleated cell counts came from reference gene primer amplification. TCRdb's copy holds only in-frame clones and misses some; the assay was immunoSEQ multiplex PCR. D and trimming were read from the DNA, whereas the V and J calls and clone size are those reported in that table. This sample has around 70,000 clones, with approximately 83% found just once. The data derive from a study of blood T cell repertoires in COVID-19. The wider study: From T cells, B-cell-depleted T cells, or PBMCs came the material, which was cDNA or gDNA.

Sequencing used peripheral blood. The sequence derives from a human donor in a cohort sampled during active COVID-19. The chain has TRBV5-8 and TRBJ2-3; D unclear. The CDR3 DNA follows: TGTGCCAGCAGCTCAGGATCCCTAAAAACAGATACGCAGTATTTT. Its translation: CASSSGSLKTDTQYF.